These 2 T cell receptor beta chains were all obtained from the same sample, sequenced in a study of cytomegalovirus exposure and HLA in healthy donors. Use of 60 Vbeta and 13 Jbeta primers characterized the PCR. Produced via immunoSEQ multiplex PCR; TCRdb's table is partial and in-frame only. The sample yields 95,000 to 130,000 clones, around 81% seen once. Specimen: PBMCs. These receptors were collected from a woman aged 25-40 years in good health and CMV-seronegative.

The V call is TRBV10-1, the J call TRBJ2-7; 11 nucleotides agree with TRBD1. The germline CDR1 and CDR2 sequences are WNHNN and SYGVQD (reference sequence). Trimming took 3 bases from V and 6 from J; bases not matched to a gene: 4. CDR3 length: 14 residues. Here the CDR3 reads CASSDRTGGSEQYF. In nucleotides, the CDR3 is TGCGCCAGCAGTGACAGGACAGGGGGCTCCGAGCAGTACTTC.

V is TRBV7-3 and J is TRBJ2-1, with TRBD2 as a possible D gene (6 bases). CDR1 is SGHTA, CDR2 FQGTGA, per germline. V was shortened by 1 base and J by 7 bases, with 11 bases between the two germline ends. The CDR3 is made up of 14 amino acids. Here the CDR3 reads CASSLRGLPNEQFF. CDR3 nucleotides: TGTGCCAGCAGCTTAAGGGGACTCCCGAATGAGCAGTTCTTC.